This T cell receptor beta chain was found in a study of human thymus T cells. Findings and caveats of the study: Gene usage (both V and J) appeared biased in thymic and blood repertoires.

Only four of the eight donors provided a roughly 0.45-1 mL blood sample. Method: immunoSEQ multiplex PCR; TCRdb's copy keeps in-frame clones and lacks some. The table shows 40,000 to 45,000 clones, with roughly 94% occurring only once. With regard to this clone: Its specificity is not known.

The CDR3 covers 13 residues. V lost 6 bases and J 3 bases, leaving 10 bases between the germline ends. Germline V CDR1 and CDR2: MNHEY, SMNVEV (reference sequence). The receptor was isolated from a boy under two years old with a congenital heart defect but otherwise immunologically healthy. The chain links TRBV27 to TRBJ2-3; D gene unclear. The material sequenced was blood. Here the CDR3 reads CASRIIWTDTQYF. CDR3 nucleotide sequence: TGTGCCAGCAGAATTATATGGACAGATACGCAGTATTTT.